The sequence of this TCR beta chain was determined in a study of shared clonotypes between healthy human individuals. For the study at large: Per-donor plates numbered three CD4 naive, three CD4 memory, two CD8 naive and one CD8 memory. The study's findings and limits: Generation of non-shared clonotypes was less probable than generation of clonotypes shared by all four donors.

As concerns this clone: Its antigen is unknown.

Germline CDR1 reads SGHVS; CDR2 reads FNYEAQ. The V end was cut by 4 bases, the J end by 4 bases, with 13 bases between. The CDR3 has 14 amino acids. The table came from immunoSEQ multiplex PCR; TCRdb's copy has only in-frame clones and leaves some out. The top ten clones hold 1.8% of a sample with 730,000 or so clones, about two thirds of them seen once. Donors were healthy HIV-negative adults without recently reported acute infections or vaccinations. This chain links TRBV7-6 with TRBJ1-1; a possible D gene is TRBD1 (5 bases). The sequence was obtained from a woman aged 25 to 45 in good health. The sequencing input was memory CD4+ T cells sorted from blood. Subset defined: CD45RA-negative fraction. CDR3 nucleotides: TGTGCCAGCAGCTCCACGGCAGGGCCCACTGAAGCTTTCTTT. Encoded protein: CASSSTAGPTEAFF.